These T cell receptor beta chains were read from a single sample in a study of T cells in Graves' hyperthyroidism and ophthalmopathy. Using its own MiXCR run on the multiplex PCR reads, TCRdb lists one record per CDR3 protein. This sample has some 700,000 distinct CDR3 sequences, with around 15% found just once. Sequencing input: blood. Every receptor here comes from a man in his fifties or sixties with Graves' hyperthyroidism. The CDR3 runs from the conserved cysteine through the conserved F or W. The D gene is left open where the match is weak. The size entry is marked missing in some rows and otherwise reads once, few, many or a size class.

size	length	D	J	V	DNA	CDR3
NA	16	TRBD1	TRBJ2-6	TRBV28	TGTGCCAGCAGTGGACAGGGCCCAGTACCTGCCAACGTCCTGACTTTC	CASSGQGPVPANVLTF
many	15	NA	TRBJ2-5	TRBV11-2	TGTGCCAGCAGTCCAGTGTTGGGTCGGTGGGAGACCCAGTACTTC	CASSPVLGRWETQYF
few	13	TRBD1	TRBJ2-1	TRBV5-1	TGCGCCAGCAGCTTGGCCCAGGACAGGGATCAGTTCTTC	CASSLAQDRDQFF
NA	16	TRBD1	TRBJ2-7	TRBV4-3	TGCGCCAGCAGCCACTTAACAGGGGACGGCTCCTACGAGCAGTACTTC	CASSHLTGDGSYEQYF
NA	16	NA	TRBJ1-6	TRBV10-3	TGTGCCATCAGGCCGGGACCGACCTTTGTCCATTCACCCCTCCACTTT	CAIRPGPTFVHSPLHF
NA	16	NA	TRBJ2-3	TRBV28	TGTGCCAGCAGTGTCCTCGCAGCGAGTAGCACAGATACGCAGTATTTT	CASSVLAASSTDTQYF
NA	14	NA	TRBJ2-7	TRBV28	TGTGCCAGCAGCCCCCATAGGCCCTTAGACGAGCAGTACTTC	CASSPHRPLDEQYF
many	14	NA	TRBJ2-7	TRBV27	TGTGCCAGCAGTTCGGAACAGGTGGGGAAGGAGCAGTACTTC	CASSSEQVGKEQYF
NA	15	NA	TRBJ2-2	TRBV28	TGTGCCAGCAGTCGTTCGACAACCAACACCGGGGAGCTGTTTTTT	CASSRSTTNTGELFF
many	13	NA	TRBJ2-5	TRBV6-2/TRBV6-3	TGTGCCAGCAGGAGGACAGCCGGAGAGACCCAGTACTTC	CASRRTAGETQYF
NA	15	TRBD1	TRBJ1-1	TRBV5-1	TGCGCCAGCAGCAGTGACAGGGTAAGGGGCACTGAAGCTTTCTTT	CASSSDRVRGTEAFF
few	16	NA	TRBJ1-5	TRBV20-1	TGCAGTGCTAGACACCCTACAACGGCTAGCAATCAGCCCCAGCATTTT	CSARHPTTASNQPQHF
NA	17	TRBD2	TRBJ2-2	TRBV12-3/TRBV12-4	TGTGCCAGCAGTTTCCGGACTAGCGGACGATATGACCGGGAGCTGTTTTTT	CASSFRTSGRYDRELFF
many	16	NA	TRBJ1-3	TRBV6-2/TRBV6-3	TGTGCCAGCAAGATGGGGTTCGACAACTCTGGAAACACCATATATTTT	CASKMGFDNSGNTIYF
few	17	NA	TRBJ2-7	TRBV13	TGTGCCAGCAGCTTAATGTCGACTCAACCCAAGAATTACGAGCAGTACTTC	CASSLMSTQPKNYEQYF
NA	15	TRBD1	TRBJ1-5	TRBV5-1	TGCGCCAGCAGACGGACAGGAAATAGCAATCAGCCCCAGCATTTT	CASRRTGNSNQPQHF
NA	16	NA	TRBJ2-5	TRBV5-1	TGCGCCAGCAGCTGGGGCGGCTCGACAGGCCAAGAGACCCAGTACTTC	CASSWGGSTGQETQYF